Following are 11 T cell receptor beta chains from one sample sequenced in a study of blood T cell repertoires in COVID-19. Clones were read by immunoSEQ multiplex PCR, and TCRdb kept only the in-frame ones, dropping some. The profile shows 80,000 to 95,000 clones, 87% of them singletons. The specimen sequenced was peripheral blood. These receptors were obtained from a woman aged 45-59 years with active or convalescent COVID-19.

By proportion, this clone is medium-sized (0.01 to 0.1%). CDR3 sequence reads: CASLDRDTLPYEQYF. As DNA, the CDR3 is TGTGCCAGCTTAGACAGGGACACCCTCCCCTACGAGCAGTACTTC. The chain combines TRBV18 with TRBJ2-7, with 7 bases aligning to TRBD1. This CDR3 comprises 15 residues. V shed 7 bases and J 2 bases; nucleotides not matched to a gene: 11. Germline loops: CDR1 KGHSH, CDR2 LQKENI.

CDR3 bases: TGTGCCAGCAGCTTGGGGGGACAGGGGCTTGAAGGCTACACCTTC. Protein product: CASSLGGQGLEGYTF. The chain recombines TRBV5-4 with TRBJ1-2, with TRBD1 identical over 10 bases. Germline values: CDR1 SGHNT, CDR2 YYREEE (reference sequence). V was clipped by 0 bases and J by 8 bases; unmatched bases: 7. The CDR3 is 15 amino acids.

J is TRBJ1-1 and V is TRBV7-9; a weak D match, TRBD1 (6 bases). Germline V CDR1 and CDR2: SEHNR, FQNEAQ (reference sequence). The CDR3 loop spans 14 amino acids. The germline V and J ends were trimmed by 5 bases and 4 bases, with 14 bases remaining between them. The DNA for the CDR3 is TGTGCCAGCAGCCGTGAAAAAGGGGGCACTGAAGCTTTCTTT. Protein: CASSREKGGTEAFF.

J is TRBJ2-3 and V is TRBV7-8; TRBD2 aligns across 11 bases. The CDR3 sequence is 16 residues long. V shed 5 bases and J 2 bases; nucleotides not matched to a gene: 6. CDR1 is SGHVS, CDR2 FQNEAQ, per germline. In DNA form, the CDR3 reads TGTGCCAGCAGCCTGCTACTAGCGGGGGACACAGATACGCAGTATTTT. The encoded protein is CASSLLLAGDTDTQYF.

V and J are TRBV7-8 and TRBJ1-1; D might be TRBD1 (5 bases). The germline CDR1 and CDR2 sequences are SGHVS and FQNEAQ. V gave up 2 bases and J gave up 1 base, with 11 bases separating them. The CDR3 has 15 residues. The CDR3 region is CASSLPGEPNTEAFF. CDR3 nucleotide sequence: TGTGCCAGCAGCTTACCGGGGGAACCGAACACTGAAGCTTTCTTT.

The chain joins TRBV19 to TRBJ2-1; 7 nucleotides align to TRBD1. With V trimmed by 6 bases and J by 3 bases, 8 bases remained unmatched. This CDR3 has 15 residues. CDR1 is LNHDA, CDR2 SQIVND, per germline (reference sequence). As DNA, the CDR3 is TGTGCCAGTAGGGGCCGGGACAGCCTCTACAATGAGCAGTTCTTC. This translates into CASRGRDSLYNEQFF.

The V call is TRBV7-2, the J call TRBJ1-2; 10 bases are shared with TRBD1. The CDR3 sequence is 16 residues long. CDR1 SGHTA and CDR2 FQGNSA come from the germline V gene. Unmatched junction bases numbered 8, after V lost 3 bases and J lost 4 bases. The chain's CDR3 is CASSFSGTGEIYGYTF. The CDR3 DNA follows: TGTGCCAGCAGCTTTTCCGGGACAGGGGAAATCTATGGCTACACCTTC. The whole variable domain, filled in from reference TRBV7-2 and TRBJ1-2, reads GAGVSQSPSNKVTEKGKDVELRCDPISGHTALYWYRQSLGQGLEFLIYFQGNSAPDKSGLPSDRFSAERTGGSVSTLTIQRTQQEDSAVYLCASSFSGTGEIYGYTFGSGTRLTVV.

CDR3 amino acids: CASSGQGPNYGYTF. DNA for the CDR3: TGTGCCAGCAGCGGACAGGGACCGAACTATGGCTACACCTTC. The chain recombines TRBV7-2 with TRBJ1-2; 8 bases are shared with TRBD1. CDR1 and CDR2 from the germline V gene are SGHTA and FQGNSA. The CDR3 is 14 amino acids. The V and J ends lost 5 bases and 2 bases, in that order; junction bases with no gene match: 4.

This clone is a singleton in its sample. This rearrangement joins TRBV29-1 to TRBJ2-1; no clear D gene. This CDR3 spans 14 amino acids. V gave up 4 bases and J gave up 0 bases, with 10 bases separating them. In germline, CDR1 is SQVTM, CDR2 ANQGSEA. CDR3 nucleotides: TGCAGCGTTGCTCGAGCGAGCTCCTACAATGAGCAGTTCTTC. Protein product: CSVARASSYNEQFF.

The gene calls are TRBV9 and TRBJ1-3; TRBD1 matches at 7 bases. The ends lost 2 bases at V and 7 bases at J; junction bases unmatched: 3. Per the germline V gene, CDR1 is SGDLS and CDR2 is YYNGEE. This CDR3 is built from 13 residues. The chain's CDR3 is CASSVEQGNTIYF. The DNA of the CDR3 is TGTGCCAGCAGCGTGGAACAGGGGAACACCATATATTTT. The entire variable domain, with the rest obtained from reference TRBV9 and TRBJ1-3, is as follows: DSGVTQTPKHLITATGQRVTLRCSPRSGDLSVYWYQQSLDQGLQFLIQYYNGEERAKGNILERFSAQQFPDLHSELNLSSLELGDSALYFCASSVEQGNTIYFGEGSWLTVV.

This chain joins TRBV5-4 and TRBJ1-6; no definite D call. V was clipped by 3 bases and J by 7 bases, with 8 bases between them. Germline V CDR1 and CDR2: SGHNT, YYREEE (reference sequence). This CDR3 region has 13 residues. CDR3 sequence: CASSSTKNSPLHF. The CDR3 DNA is TGTGCCAGCAGCTCGACAAAAAATTCACCCCTCCACTTT.